This T cell receptor (beta chain) was recorded in a study of blood T cell repertoires in COVID-19. Measured with immunoSEQ multiplex PCR; TCRdb has only the in-frame clones, and not every one. Here the sample spans some 400,000 clones, more than 75% being singletons. In germline, CDR1 is LGHNA, CDR2 YNFKEQ. The CDR3 sequence is 16 residues long. Losses at the gene ends were 4 bases for V and 0 bases for J; bases not matched to a gene: 6. Seattle enrolled patients during active infection and tracked them longitudinally. This TCR came from a woman aged 60-75 years with COVID-19, enrolled during active disease. Input material: peripheral blood. The rearrangement links TRBV4-2 to TRBJ1-3, with 7 bases aligning to TRBD1. CDR3 nucleotide sequence: TGTGCCAGCAGCCCATCGGGACAGATCTCTGGAAACACCATATATTTT. This codes for CASSPSGQISGNTIYF.